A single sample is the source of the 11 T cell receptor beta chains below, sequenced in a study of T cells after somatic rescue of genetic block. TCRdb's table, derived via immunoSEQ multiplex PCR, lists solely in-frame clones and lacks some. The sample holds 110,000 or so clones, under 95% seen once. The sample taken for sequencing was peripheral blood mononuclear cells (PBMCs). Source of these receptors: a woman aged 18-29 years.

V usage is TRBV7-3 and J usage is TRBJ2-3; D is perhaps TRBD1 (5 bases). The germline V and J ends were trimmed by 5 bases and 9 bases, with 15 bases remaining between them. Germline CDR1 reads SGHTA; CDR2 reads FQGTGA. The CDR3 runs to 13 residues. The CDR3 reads CASSPHQAGTQYF. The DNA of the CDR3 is TGTGCCAGCAGCCCGCACCAAGCAGGGACGCAGTATTTT.

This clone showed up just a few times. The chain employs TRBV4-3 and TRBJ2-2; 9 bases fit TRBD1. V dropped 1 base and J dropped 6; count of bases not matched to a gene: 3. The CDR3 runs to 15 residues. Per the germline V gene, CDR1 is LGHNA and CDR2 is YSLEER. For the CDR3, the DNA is TGCGCCAGCAGCCAAGGGGACAGGGATTCCGGGGAGCTGTTTTTT. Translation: CASSQGDRDSGELFF.

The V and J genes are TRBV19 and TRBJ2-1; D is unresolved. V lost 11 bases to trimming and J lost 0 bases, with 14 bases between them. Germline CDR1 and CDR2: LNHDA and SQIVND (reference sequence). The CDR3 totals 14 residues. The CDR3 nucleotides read TGTGCCGCGAGACGGGCAGACTCCTACAATGAGCAGTTCTTC. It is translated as CAARRADSYNEQFF.

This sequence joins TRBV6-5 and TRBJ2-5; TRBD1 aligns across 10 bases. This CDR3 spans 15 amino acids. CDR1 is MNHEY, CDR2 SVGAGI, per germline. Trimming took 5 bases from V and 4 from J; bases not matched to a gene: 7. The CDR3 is CASSRQGAPRETQYF. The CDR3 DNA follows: TGTGCCAGCAGTAGACAGGGGGCGCCCCGAGAGACCCAGTACTTC.

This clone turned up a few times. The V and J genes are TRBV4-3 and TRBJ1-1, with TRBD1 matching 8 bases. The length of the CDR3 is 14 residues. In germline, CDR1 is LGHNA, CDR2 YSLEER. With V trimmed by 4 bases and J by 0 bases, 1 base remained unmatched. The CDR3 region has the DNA TGCGCCAGCAGCCGACAGGGGATGAACACTGAAGCTTTCTTT. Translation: CASSRQGMNTEAFF.

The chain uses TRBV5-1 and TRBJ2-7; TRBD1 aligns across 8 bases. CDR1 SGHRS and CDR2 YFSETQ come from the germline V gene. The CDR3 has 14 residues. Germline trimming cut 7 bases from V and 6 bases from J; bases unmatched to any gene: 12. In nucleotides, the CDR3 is TGCGCCAGCCGAGGCTCAGGGGGCGGAAGCGAGCAGTACTTC. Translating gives CASRGSGGGSEQYF.

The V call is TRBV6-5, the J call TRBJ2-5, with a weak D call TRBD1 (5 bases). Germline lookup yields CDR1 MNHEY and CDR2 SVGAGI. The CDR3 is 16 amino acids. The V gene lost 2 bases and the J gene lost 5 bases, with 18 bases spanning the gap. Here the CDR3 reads CASSYGVIGAPETQYF. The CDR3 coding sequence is TGTGCCAGCAGTTACGGTGTTATTGGGGCTCCGGAGACCCAGTACTTC.

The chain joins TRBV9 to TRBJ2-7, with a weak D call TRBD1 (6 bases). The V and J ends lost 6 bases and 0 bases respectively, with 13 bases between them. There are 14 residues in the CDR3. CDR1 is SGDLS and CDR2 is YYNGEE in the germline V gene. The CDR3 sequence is CASNEGVSSYEQYF. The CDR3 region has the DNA TGTGCCAGCAACGAGGGGGTGAGCTCCTACGAGCAGTACTTC.

This CDR3 is CASSVQLYSPLHF. In nucleotides, the CDR3 is TGTGCCAGCAGTGTACAGTTGTATTCACCCCTCCACTTT. The chain has TRBV2 and TRBJ1-6; D is undetermined. V lost 4 bases to trimming and J lost 8 bases, with 9 bases between them. The CDR3 runs to 13 residues. CDR1 SNHLY and CDR2 FYNNEI come from the germline V gene.

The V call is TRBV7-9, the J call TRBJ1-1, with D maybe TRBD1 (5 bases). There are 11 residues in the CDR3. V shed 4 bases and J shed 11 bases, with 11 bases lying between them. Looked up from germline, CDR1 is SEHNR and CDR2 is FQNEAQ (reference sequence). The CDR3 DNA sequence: TGTGCCAGCAGCTCTCAGGGCGGGGCTTTCTTT. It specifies CASSSQGGAFF.

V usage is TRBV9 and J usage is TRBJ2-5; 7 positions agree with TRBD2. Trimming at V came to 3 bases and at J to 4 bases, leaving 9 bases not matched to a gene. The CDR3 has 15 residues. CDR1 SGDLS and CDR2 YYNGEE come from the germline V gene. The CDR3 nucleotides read TGTGCCAGCAGCGGGGAGGGGTTTGGCCGAGAGACCCAGTACTTC. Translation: CASSGEGFGRETQYF.